This T cell receptor beta chain was sequenced for a study of CD8 T cells in Susac syndrome. RNA in amounts of 0.5 to 1 ug was reverse transcribed with random hexamers. TCRdb reanalysed the immunoSEQ multiplex PCR reads using MiXCR and keeps one entry per CDR3 protein. The sample consists of fewer than 85,000 distinct CDR3 sequences, around 94% of them appearing once. This TCR was sampled from a human donor with Susac syndrome. The sequenced material came from CD8+ T cells from PBMCs.

CDR3 bases: TGCAGCGACCTGGACAGGGGAGGTGAAGCTTTCTTT. Its protein is CSDLDRGGEAFF. This chain connects TRBV29-1 to TRBJ1-1; 9 nucleotides agree with TRBD1. V was clipped by 7 bases and J by 7 bases; unmatched bases: 7. Germline lookup yields CDR1 SQVTM and CDR2 ANQGSEA. CDR3 length equals 12 residues. The variable domain in full, completed from reference TRBV29-1 and TRBJ1-1, reads SAVISQKPSRDICQRGTSLTIQCQVDSQVTMMFWYRQQPGQSLTLIATANQGSEATYESGFVIDKFPISRPNLTFSTLTVSNMSPEDSSIYLCSDLDRGGEAFFGQGTRLTVV.